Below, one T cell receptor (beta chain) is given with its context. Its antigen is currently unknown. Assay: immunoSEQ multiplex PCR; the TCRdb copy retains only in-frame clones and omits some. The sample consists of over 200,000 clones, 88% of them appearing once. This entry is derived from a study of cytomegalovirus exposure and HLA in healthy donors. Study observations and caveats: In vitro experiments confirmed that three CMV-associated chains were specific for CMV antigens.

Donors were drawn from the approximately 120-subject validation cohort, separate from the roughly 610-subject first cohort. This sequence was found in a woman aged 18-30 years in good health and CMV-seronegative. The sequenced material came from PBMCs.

CDR3 nucleotide sequence: TGTGCCAGCAGTTTGTCTTTGCCGACTTTAGCGGGAGATTTCAATGAGCAGTTCTTC. Translation: CASSLSLPTLAGDFNEQFF. V is TRBV27 and J is TRBJ2-1; 9 nucleotides agree with TRBD2. CDR1 is MNHEY, CDR2 SMNVEV, per germline (reference sequence). V shed 3 bases and J 6 bases; nucleotides not matched to a gene: 18. There are 19 residues in the CDR3.